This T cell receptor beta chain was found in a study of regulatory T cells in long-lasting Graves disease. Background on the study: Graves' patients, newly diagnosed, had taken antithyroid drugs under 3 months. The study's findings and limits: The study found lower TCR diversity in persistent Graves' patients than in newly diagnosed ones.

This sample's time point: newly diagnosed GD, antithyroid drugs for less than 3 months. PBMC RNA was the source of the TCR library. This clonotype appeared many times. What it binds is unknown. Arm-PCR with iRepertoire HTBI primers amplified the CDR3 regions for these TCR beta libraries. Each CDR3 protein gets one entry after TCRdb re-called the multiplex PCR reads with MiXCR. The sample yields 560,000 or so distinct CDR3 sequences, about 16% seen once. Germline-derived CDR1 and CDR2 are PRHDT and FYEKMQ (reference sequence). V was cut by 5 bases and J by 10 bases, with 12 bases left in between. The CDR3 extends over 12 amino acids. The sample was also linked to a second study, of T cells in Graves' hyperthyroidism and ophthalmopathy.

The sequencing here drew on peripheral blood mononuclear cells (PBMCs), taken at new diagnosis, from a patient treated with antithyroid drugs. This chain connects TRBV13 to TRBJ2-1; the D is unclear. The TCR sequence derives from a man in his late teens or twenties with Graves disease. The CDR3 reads CASSPLGREQFF. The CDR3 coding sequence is TGTGCCAGCAGCCCCCTTGGGCGGGAGCAGTTCTTC.